The T cell receptor (beta chain) under discussion was sequenced for a study of a mutant IDH1 vaccine in newly diagnosed glioma. Here immunoSEQ multiplex PCR was the method, and the copy in TCRdb shows in-frame clones only, minus some. The sample lists 70,000 to 100,000 clones, 90% to 95% occurring once. Sample time point: week 5, during vaccination. Mutant IDH1 20-mer peptide, at 300 ug, made up each vaccine dose, with topical imiquimod. Trimming removed 4 bases at V and 5 bases at J, with 13 bases between. CDR3 length: 13 residues. The germline gives CDR1 SQVTM, CDR2 ANQGSEA. For this clone: Its antigen remains unidentified.

This TCR came from a woman aged 45-65 years with glioma. V gene TRBV29-1 combines with J gene TRBJ2-3; D may be TRBD2 (5 bases). The material sequenced was PBMCs, taken from a glioma patient whose treatment included an IDH1 peptide vaccine. The CDR3 nucleotides read TGCAGCGTTGCCAGAAAACTAGGAGATACGCAGTATTTT. This codes for CSVARKLGDTQYF.